A selection of T cell receptor beta chains follows, all from one sample in a study of cytomegalovirus exposure and HLA in healthy donors. Repertoires were generated with immunoSEQ multiplex PCR, while TCRdb's copy carries only in-frame clones and drops some. The data contain 100,000 or so clones, 84% of them singletons. The specimen was PBMCs. The receptors shown here come from a woman aged 18-35 years in good health and CMV-seronegative. Each CDR3 is given with its conserved first and last residue. D genes are given only for firm matches. Clone size is shown for a subset of rows, as once, few, many or a class of expanded clone.

V gene	J gene	D gene	clone size	CDR3 protein	CDR3 DNA
TRBV7-9	TRBJ1-1	NA	NA	CSSSLITDRGGAFF	TGTTCCAGCAGCTTAATAACGGACAGAGGAGGAGCTTTCTTT
TRBV15	TRBJ2-7	TRBD1	NA	CATSERQGGYYEQYF	TGTGCCACCAGCGAACGACAGGGTGGGTACTACGAGCAGTACTTC
TRBV15	TRBJ2-5	NA	few	CATSRGVPARGTQYF	TGTGCCACCAGCAGAGGGGTACCCGCTCGCGGGACCCAGTACTTC
TRBV6-1	TRBJ2-7	NA	NA	CASSLARSSYEQYF	TGTGCCAGCAGTTTGGCAAGGAGCTCCTACGAGCAGTACTTC
TRBV9	TRBJ1-2	NA	NA	CASSLTGWGYTF	TGTGCCAGCAGCCTTACAGGGTGGGGCTACACCTTC
TRBV28	TRBJ1-5	TRBD1	NA	CASSLRQGGSNQPQHF	TGTGCCAGCAGTTTAAGACAGGGGGGCAGCAATCAGCCCCAGCATTTT
TRBV6-1	TRBJ2-7	NA	few	CASSEGRAGEQYF	TGTGCCAGCAGTGAAGGCAGGGCTGGGGAGCAGTACTTC
TRBV28	TRBJ2-7	TRBD2	few	CASSRLAGVYEQYF	TGTGCCAGCAGTCGCCTAGCGGGGGTATACGAGCAGTACTTC
TRBV7-9	TRBJ2-7	NA	NA	CASSLNYEQYF	TGTGCCAGCAGCTTAAACTACGAGCAGTACTTC
TRBV2	TRBJ1-4	TRBD1	NA	CASSDTGGPATNEKLFF	TGTGCCAGCAGTGACACAGGGGGCCCTGCAACTAATGAAAAACTGTTTTTT
TRBV19	TRBJ2-5	NA	NA	CASSKYRGTGLLQETQYF	TGTGCCAGTAGTAAATACAGGGGGACGGGACTATTACAAGAGACCCAGTACTTC
TRBV10-3	TRBJ2-5	NA	NA	CAISRDRQETQYF	TGTGCCATCAGTCGTGACAGGCAAGAGACCCAGTACTTC
TRBV6-1	TRBJ1-4	NA	NA	CASSEWTVPEKLFF	TGTGCCAGCAGTGAATGGACAGTTCCTGAAAAACTGTTTTTT
TRBV6-6	TRBJ1-1	NA	NA	CASRNLQGSNTEAFF	TGTGCCAGCAGAAACCTACAGGGATCGAACACTGAAGCTTTCTTT
TRBV19	TRBJ2-6	NA	NA	CASSPVDKYSGANVLTF	TGTGCCAGTAGCCCCGTAGACAAATATTCTGGGGCCAACGTCCTGACTTTC
TRBV7-2	TRBJ1-2	NA	once	CASSFPGIYGYTF	TGTGCCAGCAGCTTCCCAGGGATCTATGGCTACACCTTC
TRBV30	TRBJ2-2	TRBD2	NA	CAWSLAGVAGELFF	TGTGCCTGGAGTTTAGCGGGGGTAGCCGGGGAGCTGTTTTTT
TRBV11-2	TRBJ2-5	TRBD1	NA	CASSIGTGPQETQYF	TGTGCCAGCAGCATCGGGACAGGACCCCAAGAGACCCAGTACTTC
TRBV10-3	TRBJ2-2	NA	NA	CAISESLGTQTGELFF	TGTGCCATCAGTGAGTCGTTAGGGACACAAACCGGGGAGCTGTTTTTT
TRBV6-1	TRBJ2-1	TRBD2	NA	CASSGLAGGYNEQFF	TGTGCCAGCAGTGGACTAGCGGGGGGCTACAATGAGCAGTTCTTC
TRBV9	TRBJ2-2	NA	NA	CASSDALDKVTTGELFF	TGTGCCAGCAGCGACGCCCTGGACAAGGTGACCACCGGGGAGCTGTTTTTT
TRBV2	TRBJ2-7	NA	NA	CASSGGLYYEQYF	TGTGCCAGCAGTGGGGGACTTTACTACGAGCAGTACTTC
TRBV7-9	TRBJ1-5	TRBD1	NA	CASSRTGGHQPQHF	TGTGCCAGCAGTCGGACAGGGGGTCATCAGCCCCAGCATTTT
TRBV18	TRBJ2-6	TRBD2	NA	CASSPPGTSGASGANVLTF	TGTGCCAGCTCACCACCTGGGACTAGCGGGGCTTCGGGGGCCAACGTCCTGACTTTC
TRBV6-5	TRBJ2-5	TRBD1	NA	CASSYTGGETQYF	TGTGCCAGCAGTTACACAGGGGGAGAGACCCAGTACTTC
TRBV7-9	TRBJ2-2	NA	NA	CASSPSPGPRGELFF	TGTGCCAGCAGCCCCAGCCCAGGGCCTAGGGGGGAGCTGTTTTTT
TRBV7-4	TRBJ2-7	TRBD1	NA	CASSRTGGHCSLYEQYF	TGTGCCAGCAGCCGGACAGGGGGACACTGCTCCCTCTACGAGCAGTACTTC
TRBV29-1	TRBJ2-1	TRBD2	NA	CSVEEGSGGSYNEQFF	TGCAGCGTTGAAGAAGGAAGCGGGGGCTCCTACAATGAGCAGTTCTTC
TRBV5-1	TRBJ1-2	TRBD1	NA	CASSPSMGQGVDGYTF	TGCGCCAGCAGCCCTTCAATGGGACAGGGAGTCGATGGCTACACCTTC
TRBV18	TRBJ2-1	NA	NA	CASSAQGASYNEQFF	TGTGCCAGCTCAGCACAGGGAGCCTCCTACAATGAGCAGTTCTTC
TRBV29-1	TRBJ1-1	TRBD1	NA	CSVVDRSGAFF	TGCAGCGTTGTGGACAGGTCGGGGGCTTTCTTT
TRBV14	TRBJ2-1	TRBD2	NA	CASSHRGPGLAGANEQFF	TGTGCCAGCAGCCACAGGGGCCCCGGACTAGCGGGAGCAAATGAGCAGTTCTTC
TRBV7-2	TRBJ1-5	NA	NA	CASGARVTNQPQHF	TGTGCCAGCGGGGCCAGGGTAACCAATCAGCCCCAGCATTTT
TRBV7-8	TRBJ1-2	TRBD1	NA	CASRPGTGFGYTF	TGTGCCAGCAGACCCGGGACAGGGTTTGGCTACACCTTC
TRBV10-3	TRBJ2-1	NA	NA	CAIRVASYNEQFF	TGTGCCATCAGGGTCGCGTCCTACAATGAGCAGTTCTTC
TRBV10-2	TRBJ1-2	TRBD1	NA	CASSDGGTGYGYTF	TGCGCCAGCAGTGATGGTGGGACAGGGTATGGCTACACCTTC
TRBV29-1	TRBJ2-1	TRBD1	once	CSGTTGDPSYNEQFF	TGCAGCGGAACAACAGGGGACCCTTCCTACAATGAGCAGTTCTTC
TRBV7-2	TRBJ1-4	TRBD1	NA	CASSYNPGQGSEKLFF	TGTGCCAGCAGCTATAACCCGGGACAGGGTTCTGAAAAACTGTTTTTT
TRBV5-1	TRBJ2-5	TRBD2	NA	CASSLVLAGVGETQYF	TGCGCCAGCAGCTTGGTCCTAGCGGGGGTTGGAGAGACCCAGTACTTC
TRBV7-5	TRBJ1-1	NA	few	CAEYTGGREAFF	TGTGCAGAGTATACGGGGGGGAGGGAAGCTTTCTTT
TRBV5-1	TRBJ1-5	TRBD1	NA	CASNCRDRGGQPQHF	TGCGCCAGCAACTGCCGGGACAGGGGCGGACAGCCCCAGCATTTT
TRBV2	TRBJ2-7	TRBD1	NA	CASSVSGQSSYEQYF	TGTGCCAGCAGTGTATCGGGACAGAGCTCCTACGAGCAGTACTTC
TRBV7-6	TRBJ2-2	TRBD1	NA	CASRRDRGAGELFF	TGTGCCAGCAGACGTGACAGGGGCGCCGGGGAGCTGTTTTTT
TRBV20-1	TRBJ2-4	NA	NA	CSSTRGNIQYF	TGCAGTTCGACCAGGGGAAACATTCAGTACTTC
TRBV5-1	TRBJ1-1	NA	NA	CASSLVAEITEAFF	TGCGCCAGCAGCTTGGTTGCGGAAATCACTGAAGCTTTCTTT
TRBV15	TRBJ2-3	NA	NA	CATSRDPVGADTQYF	TGTGCCACCAGCAGAGATCCAGTCGGGGCAGATACGCAGTATTTT
TRBV11-3	TRBJ2-5	TRBD1	NA	CASSRGQRETQYF	TGTGCCAGCAGCAGGGGACAGAGAGAGACCCAGTACTTC
TRBV7-9	TRBJ2-7	NA	NA	CSSSGGSLYEQYF	TGTTCCAGCAGCGGAGGCTCTCTTTACGAGCAGTACTTC
TRBV5-1	TRBJ2-2	TRBD1	NA	CASSLEGQANTGELFF	TGCGCCAGCAGCTTGGAGGGACAGGCGAACACCGGGGAGCTGTTTTTT
TRBV10-2	TRBJ1-4	NA	NA	CASSEGEKLFF	TGCGCCAGCAGTGAGGGCGAAAAACTGTTTTTT
TRBV4-1	TRBJ2-1	NA	NA	CASSLSGGSYNEQFF	TGCGCCAGCAGCCTATCTGGGGGGTCCTACAATGAGCAGTTCTTC
TRBV5-5	TRBJ1-2	NA	NA	CASSLGDTGGYTF	TGTGCCAGCAGCTTAGGCGACACTGGCGGCTACACCTTC
TRBV5-8	TRBJ2-1	TRBD2	NA	CASSLTSGSSYNEQFF	TGTGCCAGCAGCTTGACTAGCGGGAGCTCCTACAATGAGCAGTTCTTC
TRBV6-1	TRBJ1-1	TRBD1	once	CASSELGTGATEAFF	TGTGCCAGCAGTGAACTTGGGACAGGGGCCACTGAAGCTTTCTTT
TRBV6-6	TRBJ2-5	NA	NA	CASSQGLRETQYF	TGTGCCAGCAGTCAGGGTCTCCGAGAGACCCAGTACTTC